A selection of T cell receptor beta chains follows, all from one sample in a study of relationships among human T cell subsets. TCRdb ran MiXCR on the multiplex PCR reads and lists one entry per CDR3 protein. The table records thousands of distinct CDR3 sequences, roughly 51% of them present only once. What was sequenced was CD4+ Th2 cells sorted from blood. These receptors were collected from a man aged 35-49 years in good health. CDR3s include the opening cysteine and the closing phenylalanine or tryptophan. Fields, in order: J gene, clone size, V gene, D gene, CDR3 protein, CDR3 DNA. A D gene is named only where the DNA matches it firmly. Size tells how often a clone was seen (once, few, many) or the class of an expanded clone, and some rows leave it out.

>TRBJ2-4|few|TRBV28|TRBD1
CASSTTTGRLYF
TGTGCCAGCAGTACAACGACAGGGCGCTTGTACTTC
>TRBJ2-5|NA|TRBV29-1|NA
CSVREETQYF
TGCAGCGTCAGGGAGGAGACCCAGTACTTC
>TRBJ2-7|few|TRBV28|NA
CASQKFTRQGLGEQYF
TGTGCCAGCCAAAAGTTTACTCGCCAGGGGCTGGGCGAGCAGTACTTC
>TRBJ2-1|NA|TRBV7-9|TRBD2
CASSLVSLAGGNGQFF
TGTGCCAGCAGCTTAGTTAGCCTAGCGGGCGGCAATGGGCAGTTCTTC
>TRBJ1-2|few|TRBV4-1|TRBD1
CASSQLGRTGDYGYTF
TGCGCCAGCAGCCAACTGGGCCGGACAGGCGACTATGGCTACACCTTC
>TRBJ2-6|NA|TRBV20-1|TRBD2
CSARRGVSGANVLTF
TGCAGTGCCCGACGGGGGGTCTCTGGGGCCAACGTCCTGACTTTC
>TRBJ2-7|NA|TRBV20-1|NA
CSARDVSYEQYF
TGCAGTGCTCGAGATGTTTCCTACGAGCAGTACTTC
>TRBJ2-7|NA|TRBV18|NA
CASSPPMNPYEQYF
TGTGCCAGCTCACCACCGATGAATCCCTACGAGCAGTACTTC
>TRBJ2-5|NA|TRBV27|NA
CASSSPRPLGGAETQYF
TGTGCCAGCAGTTCTCCTAGGCCGCTTGGTGGAGCAGAGACCCAGTACTTC
>TRBJ2-7|NA|TRBV20-1|TRBD1
CSASPQQGGTYEQYF
TGCAGTGCTAGTCCTCAACAGGGGGGAACCTACGAGCAGTACTTC
>TRBJ1-1|NA|TRBV28|NA
CASSLKVSEAFF
TGTGCCAGCAGTTTAAAAGTCTCTGAAGCTTTCTTT
>TRBJ1-5|NA|TRBV20-1|TRBD1
CSARAAGGQPQHF
TGCAGTGCTAGAGCGGCAGGGGGGCAGCCCCAGCATTTT
>TRBJ1-4|NA|TRBV11-2|NA
CASSPGRSSNEKLFF
TGTGCCAGCAGCCCGGGACGGAGCTCTAATGAAAAACTGTTTTTT
>TRBJ2-5|few|TRBV11-3|TRBD1
CADPTGQETQYF
TGTGCCGACCCGACAGGGCAAGAGACCCAGTACTTC
>TRBJ1-5|NA|TRBV28|NA
CASSPRQGTQPQHF
TGTGCCAGCAGCCCGCGGCAGGGGACCCAGCCCCAGCATTTT
>TRBJ2-7|NA|TRBV5-1|NA
CASQQGSSYEQYF
TGCGCCAGCCAGCAGGGTAGCTCCTACGAGCAGTACTTC